Listed below are T cell receptor beta chains from one sample, sequenced in a study of blood T cell repertoires in COVID-19. The table came from immunoSEQ multiplex PCR; TCRdb's copy has only in-frame clones and leaves some out. The sample records some 250,000 clones, around nine tenths being singletons. Material for sequencing was PBMCs or T cells enriched from blood (not recorded which). These receptors originate from a woman aged 25-40 years with acute COVID-19. The CDR3 runs from the conserved cysteine through the conserved F or W. A D gene is named only where the DNA matches it firmly. Where a row states a size, it is once, few, many or the class of an expanded clone; other rows omit it.

TRBD1	NA	TRBV5-1	TRBJ1-5	CASSLGTGDQGTQHF	TGCGCCAGCAGCCTCGGGACAGGGGACCAGGGGACCCAGCATTTT
TRBD2	NA	TRBV7-2	TRBJ2-2	CASSLTSGGALNTGELFF	TGTGCCAGCAGCTTAACTAGCGGGGGGGCCTTGAACACCGGGGAGCTGTTTTTT
TRBD2	NA	TRBV7-3	TRBJ2-3	CASSLASGGVTDTQYF	TGTGCCAGCAGCTTAGCTAGCGGGGGGGTCACAGATACGCAGTATTTT
TRBD1	NA	TRBV19	TRBJ2-6	CASSIIGTGGLGANVLTF	TGTGCCAGTAGTATCATAGGGACAGGGGGCCTGGGGGCCAACGTCCTGACTTTC
TRBD1	NA	TRBV5-8	TRBJ1-6	CASSLSRTGYSPLHF	TGTGCCAGCAGCTTGTCCCGGACAGGGTATTCACCCCTCCACTTT
NA	once	TRBV2	TRBJ2-7	CASSDESYEQYF	TGTGCCAGCAGTGACGAGAGCTACGAGCAGTACTTC
TRBD1	few	TRBV14	TRBJ2-4	CASSHVDRLNIQYF	TGTGCCAGCAGCCACGTGGACAGGCTGAACATTCAGTACTTC
NA	NA	TRBV6-5	TRBJ2-7	CASSYPGHGEQYF	TGTGCCAGCAGTTACCCTGGACATGGAGAGCAGTACTTC
NA	NA	TRBV6-2/TRBV6-3	TRBJ1-2	CASSLQGVEGYTF	TGTGCCAGCAGCCTACAGGGAGTAGAAGGCTACACCTTC
TRBD1	NA	TRBV6-2/TRBV6-3	TRBJ1-1	CASNPTGQSTEAFF	TGTGCCAGCAACCCAACGGGACAGTCGACGGAAGCTTTCTTT